The rows below give T cell receptor beta chains drawn from one sample of a study of cytomegalovirus exposure and HLA in healthy donors. Profiled with immunoSEQ multiplex PCR; TCRdb holds only in-frame clones, not every one. The table shows about 240,000 clones, with around 76% occurring only once. Source material: PBMCs. These receptor sequences come from a woman aged 40 to 49 in good health and CMV-seropositive. Each CDR3 is given with its conserved first and last residue. D genes are given only for firm matches. Expanded clones get a size class; other rows say once, few or many, or leave the size out.

D,V,J,size,DNA,CDR3
.,TRBV9,TRBJ1-5,.,TGTGCCAGCAGCGCCCATAGCAATCAGCCCCAGCATTTT,CASSAHSNQPQHF
.,TRBV9,TRBJ2-5,.,TGTGCCAGCAGCGTAGAGCACGGGTACCAAGAGACCCAGTACTTC,CASSVEHGYQETQYF
TRBD1,TRBV30,TRBJ1-1,.,TGTGCCTGGACTCCGGGACAGGGGGCTTCTGAAGCTTTCTTT,CAWTPGQGASEAFF
TRBD1,TRBV5-6,TRBJ1-4,.,TGTGCCAGCAGCTCCCCTCGGGACAGGGATGGTGAAAAACTGTTTTTT,CASSSPRDRDGEKLFF
TRBD1,TRBV7-2,TRBJ1-2,.,TGTGCCAGCAGCGACGAAGGGGGCGGATTCCCCTATGGCTACACCTTC,CASSDEGGGFPYGYTF
.,TRBV7-6,TRBJ1-4,.,TGTGCCAGCAGCTTAGTACGGGACTATAATGAAAAACTGTTTTTT,CASSLVRDYNEKLFF
.,TRBV2,TRBJ1-4,.,TGTGCCAGCAGCGCTGACAGAGCAACTAATGAAAAACTGTTTTTT,CASSADRATNEKLFF
.,TRBV2,TRBJ1-2,.,TGTGCCAGCAGGACATTCACTAACTATGGCTACACCTTC,CASRTFTNYGYTF
TRBD1,TRBV2,TRBJ2-5,.,TGTGCCAGCAGTGGGACAGGGGGGTTTGGCCAGTACTTC,CASSGTGGFGQYF
TRBD1,TRBV4-3,TRBJ1-2,.,TGCGCCAGCAGCCAAGTGGGGACAGGGGAATATGGCTACACCTTC,CASSQVGTGEYGYTF
TRBD1,TRBV7-9,TRBJ1-1,.,TGTGCCAGCAGCATAAGACAGGGGAACACTGAAGCTTTCTTT,CASSIRQGNTEAFF
.,TRBV19,TRBJ2-5,.,TGTGCCACCAGGGGGCCAGCGGGGATGAAAGAGACCCAGTACTTC,CATRGPAGMKETQYF
.,TRBV5-1,TRBJ2-1,.,TGCGCCAGCAGCCCACAAGGGGACACCTACAATGAGCAGTTCTTC,CASSPQGDTYNEQFF
TRBD1,TRBV7-2,TRBJ2-7,.,TGTGCCAGCATCGAGGACAGGGCATCGCACGGGCAGTACTTC,CASIEDRASHGQYF
TRBD2,TRBV4-1,TRBJ2-7,.,TGCGCCAGCAGCCAAGCGACTAGCGGGAGAAGTGGCGAGCAGTACTTC,CASSQATSGRSGEQYF
.,TRBV7-2,TRBJ2-7,.,TGTGCCAGCAGCTTATACGGGGGGCCCGGATACGAGCAGTACTTC,CASSLYGGPGYEQYF
.,TRBV5-1,TRBJ1-2,.,TGCGCCAGCAGCTTGGGATCCCGGACGGGAGTGAGGGGCTACACCTTC,CASSLGSRTGVRGYTF
.,TRBV9,TRBJ1-3,.,TGTGCCAGCAGCGAGCAGGGTGCTGGAAACACCATATATTTT,CASSEQGAGNTIYF
.,TRBV30,TRBJ1-3,few,TGTGCCTGGAGAGCTGGACAGATCCCTGGAAACACCATATATTTT,CAWRAGQIPGNTIYF
TRBD1,TRBV7-9,TRBJ1-1,.,TGTGCCAGCAGCCCACCGGTGACAGGGGGCGTGTCTGCTTTCTTT,CASSPPVTGGVSAFF
.,TRBV6-5,TRBJ1-4,.,TGTGCCAGCAGTTACTCGACCGGAGAGGATGAAAAACTGTTTTTT,CASSYSTGEDEKLFF
TRBD2,TRBV5-4,TRBJ2-3,.,TGTGCCAGCAGGGGTAGCGGGTACACAGATACGCAGTATTTT,CASRGSGYTDTQYF
TRBD1,TRBV5-1,TRBJ1-2,.,TGCGCCAGCAGCCATGGGGACAGTAACTATGGCTACACCTTC,CASSHGDSNYGYTF
TRBD1,TRBV11-2,TRBJ2-1,.,TGTGCCAGCAGCCTCTACAGACAGGGTGGTCCCTACAATGAGCAGTTCTTC,CASSLYRQGGPYNEQFF
.,TRBV6-5,TRBJ2-1,.,TGTGCCAGCAGTTATTCTTTCGGGAATAATGAGCAGTTCTTC,CASSYSFGNNEQFF
.,TRBV11-2,TRBJ2-7,.,TGTGCCAGCAGTTTGTGGGGGACAGAGCAGTACTTC,CASSLWGTEQYF
.,TRBV19,TRBJ1-6,.,TGTGCCAGTAGTCCTCAACAGGGCTGGAATTCACCCCTCCACTTT,CASSPQQGWNSPLHF
.,TRBV29-1,TRBJ2-7,.,TGCAGCGTTGAGCGGGCTGAATCCTACGAGCAGTACTTC,CSVERAESYEQYF
.,TRBV9,TRBJ2-3,.,TGTGCCAGCAGCGTAGAAGGGGCTAGCACAGATACGCAGTATTTT,CASSVEGASTDTQYF
TRBD1,TRBV9,TRBJ2-7,.,TGTGCCAGCAGCCCTGGACAGGGGAGATACGAGCAGTACTTC,CASSPGQGRYEQYF
TRBD1,TRBV14,TRBJ1-2,.,TGTGCCAGCAGCCCAACGACAGGGGGCTATGGCTACACCTTC,CASSPTTGGYGYTF
.,TRBV7-2,TRBJ2-3,.,TGTGCCAGCAGCTTAGCCCCCAAAGATACGCAGTATTTT,CASSLAPKDTQYF
TRBD1,TRBV28,TRBJ2-2,.,TGTGCCAGCAGCCACAGGGGGCACACCGGGGAGCTGTTTTTT,CASSHRGHTGELFF
.,TRBV10-2,TRBJ1-2,.,TGCGCCAGCAGTGAAGTGGGGGCTTTTCCTCCATTGTACACCTTC,CASSEVGAFPPLYTF
.,TRBV6-5,TRBJ2-3,.,TGTGCCAGCAGTGCCAGCAGGAGCACAGATACGCAGTATTTT,CASSASRSTDTQYF
.,TRBV5-1,TRBJ2-1,.,TGCGCCAGCACAGGGGCTAGTCGGAATGAGCAGTTCTTC,CASTGASRNEQFF
TRBD2,TRBV7-2,TRBJ2-2,.,TGTGCCAGCAGGGTTAGGAGCAGCCCCCTAGCGGGGAACACCGGGGAGCTGTTTTTT,CASRVRSSPLAGNTGELFF
TRBD1,TRBV27,TRBJ2-7,.,TGTGCCAGCAGCTCCACAGGGGGCGAGCAGTACTTC,CASSSTGGEQYF
.,TRBV18,TRBJ1-4,.,TGTGCCAGCTCACGTGGACAGACTCGGAGTGAAAAACTGTTTTTT,CASSRGQTRSEKLFF
.,TRBV9,TRBJ1-1,few,TGTGCCAGCAGCCTATCAAACACTGAAGCTTTCTTT,CASSLSNTEAFF
.,TRBV10-3,TRBJ1-3,.,TGTGCCATCAGTGAGCGACCTGGTGCGGGGCCCTCCACGAGACTCTCTGGAAACACCATATATTTT,CAISERPGAGPSTRLSGNTIYF
.,TRBV5-5,TRBJ1-2,.,TGTGCCAGCAGCTCCGGACTTCTTACTAACTATGGCTACACCTTC,CASSSGLLTNYGYTF
.,TRBV7-2,TRBJ1-2,.,TGTGCCAGCAGCACACGCACTAACTATGGCTACACCTTC,CASSTRTNYGYTF
.,TRBV11-2,TRBJ2-7,.,TGTGCCAGCAGCTCCGCGCGGGACAGCGCCTTTTCCTACGAGCAGTACTTC,CASSSARDSAFSYEQYF
.,TRBV4-1,TRBJ2-1,.,TGCGCCAGCAGCCAAGAAGGGACTTCTGTACACAATGAGCAGTTCTTC,CASSQEGTSVHNEQFF
.,TRBV4-3,TRBJ2-7,.,TGCGCCAGCAGCCAGCGAAGACTGGGGGCCTACGAGCAGTACTTC,CASSQRRLGAYEQYF
.,TRBV4-1,TRBJ1-5,few,TGCGCCAGCAGCCAAATAATAGGGGCCAACCGAGTCGGCAATCAGCCCCAGCATTTT,CASSQIIGANRVGNQPQHF
.,TRBV30,TRBJ1-5,many,TGTGCCTGGAGCGCGGGTAGCAATCAGCCCCAGCATTTT,CAWSAGSNQPQHF
.,TRBV7-8,TRBJ2-7,.,TGTGCCAGCAGCTTAGGAGCACTTACGAGGACCTACGAGCAGTACTTC,CASSLGALTRTYEQYF
.,TRBV6-1,TRBJ2-2,.,TGTGCCAGCAGGTCAACACCGAACACCGGGGAGCTGTTTTTT,CASRSTPNTGELFF